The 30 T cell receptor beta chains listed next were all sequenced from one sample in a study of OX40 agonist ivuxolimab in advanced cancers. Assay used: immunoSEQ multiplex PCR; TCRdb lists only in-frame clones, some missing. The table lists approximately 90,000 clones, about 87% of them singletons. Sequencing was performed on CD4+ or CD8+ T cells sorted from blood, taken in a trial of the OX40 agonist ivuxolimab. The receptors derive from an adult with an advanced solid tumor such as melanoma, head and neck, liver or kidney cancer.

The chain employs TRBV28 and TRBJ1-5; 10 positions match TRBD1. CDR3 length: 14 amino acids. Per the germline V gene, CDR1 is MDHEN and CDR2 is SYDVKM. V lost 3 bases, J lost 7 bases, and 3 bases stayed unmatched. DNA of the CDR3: TGTGCCAGCAGTTTGGACAGGGGGTACCAGCCCCAGCATTTT. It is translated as CASSLDRGYQPQHF.

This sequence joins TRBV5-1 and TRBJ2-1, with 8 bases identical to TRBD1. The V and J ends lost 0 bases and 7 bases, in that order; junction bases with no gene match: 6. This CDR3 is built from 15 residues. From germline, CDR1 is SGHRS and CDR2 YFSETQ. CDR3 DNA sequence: TGCGCCAGCAGCTTGGGACAGGGGCTGGGGAATGAGCAGTTCTTC. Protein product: CASSLGQGLGNEQFF.

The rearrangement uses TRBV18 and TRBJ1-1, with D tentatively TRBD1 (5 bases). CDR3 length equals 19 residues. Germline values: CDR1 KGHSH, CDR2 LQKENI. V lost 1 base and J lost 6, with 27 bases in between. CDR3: CASSPLIPTARSPPPEAFF. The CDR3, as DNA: TGTGCCAGCTCACCACTCATTCCGACAGCGCGGAGCCCTCCCCCTGAAGCTTTCTTT.

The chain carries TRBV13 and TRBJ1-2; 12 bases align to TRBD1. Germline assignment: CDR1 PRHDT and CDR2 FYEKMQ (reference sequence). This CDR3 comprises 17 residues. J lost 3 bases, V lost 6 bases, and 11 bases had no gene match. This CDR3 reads CASSFGDRGQLDYGYTF. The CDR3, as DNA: TGTGCCAGCAGTTTTGGGGACAGGGGGCAGTTAGACTATGGCTACACCTTC.

The CDR3 spells CASIGINSGANVLTF. The CDR3 coding sequence is TGTGCCAGCATAGGGATCAACTCTGGGGCCAACGTCCTGACTTTC. The V gene is TRBV25-1, the J gene TRBJ2-6; D gene unclear. Germline lookup yields CDR1 MGHDK and CDR2 SYGVNS. Trimming shortened V by 7 bases and J by 0 bases, and 10 bases separated the two germline ends. The CDR3 runs to 15 residues.

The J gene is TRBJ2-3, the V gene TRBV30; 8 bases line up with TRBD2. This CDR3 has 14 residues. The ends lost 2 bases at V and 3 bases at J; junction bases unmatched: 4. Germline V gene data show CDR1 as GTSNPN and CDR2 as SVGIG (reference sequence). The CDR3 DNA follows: TGTGCCTGGAGTTACGGCGGGGGGACAGATACGCAGTATTTT. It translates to CAWSYGGGTDTQYF. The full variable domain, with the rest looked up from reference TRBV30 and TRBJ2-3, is SQTIHQWPATLVQPVGSPLSLECTVEGTSNPNLYWYRQAAGRGLQLLFYSVGIGQISSEVPQNLSASRPQDRQFILSSKKLLLSDSGFYLCAWSYGGGTDTQYFGPGTRLTVL.

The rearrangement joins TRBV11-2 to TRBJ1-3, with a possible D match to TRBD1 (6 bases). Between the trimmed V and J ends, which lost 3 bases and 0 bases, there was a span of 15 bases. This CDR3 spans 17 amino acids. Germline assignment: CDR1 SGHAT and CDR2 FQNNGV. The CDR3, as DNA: TGTGCCAGCAGCTTTCAGGGGACACTTACCTCTGGAAACACCATATATTTT. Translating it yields CASSFQGTLTSGNTIYF.

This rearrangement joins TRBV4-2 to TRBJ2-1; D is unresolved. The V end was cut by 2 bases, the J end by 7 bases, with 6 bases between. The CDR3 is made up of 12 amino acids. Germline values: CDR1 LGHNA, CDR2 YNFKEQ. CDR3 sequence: CASSQKINEQFF. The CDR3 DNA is TGTGCCAGCAGCCAAAAAATAAATGAGCAGTTCTTC.

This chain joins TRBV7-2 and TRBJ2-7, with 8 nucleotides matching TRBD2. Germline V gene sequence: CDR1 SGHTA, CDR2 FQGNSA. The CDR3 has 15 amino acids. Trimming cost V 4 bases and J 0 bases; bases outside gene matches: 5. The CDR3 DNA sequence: TGTGCCAGCAGCTCAATAGCGGGAAACTCCTACGAGCAGTACTTC. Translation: CASSSIAGNSYEQYF.

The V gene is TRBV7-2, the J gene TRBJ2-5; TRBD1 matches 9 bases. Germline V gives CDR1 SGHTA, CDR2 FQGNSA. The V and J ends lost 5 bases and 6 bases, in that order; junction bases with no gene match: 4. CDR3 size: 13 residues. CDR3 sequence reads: CASSPQGAKTQYF. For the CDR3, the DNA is TGTGCCAGCAGCCCACAGGGGGCGAAGACCCAGTACTTC. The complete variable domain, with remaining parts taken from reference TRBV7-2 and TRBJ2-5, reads GAGVSQSPSNKVTEKGKDVELRCDPISGHTALYWYRQSLGQGLEFLIYFQGNSAPDKSGLPSDRFSAERTGGSVSTLTIQRTQQEDSAVYLCASSPQGAKTQYFGPGTRLLVL.

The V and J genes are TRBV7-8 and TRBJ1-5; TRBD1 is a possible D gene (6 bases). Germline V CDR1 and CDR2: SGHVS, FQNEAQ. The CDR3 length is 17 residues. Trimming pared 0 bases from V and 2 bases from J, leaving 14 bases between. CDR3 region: CASSLAMGGKGNQPQHF. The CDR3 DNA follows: TGTGCCAGCAGCTTAGCGATGGGGGGCAAAGGCAATCAGCCCCAGCATTTT.

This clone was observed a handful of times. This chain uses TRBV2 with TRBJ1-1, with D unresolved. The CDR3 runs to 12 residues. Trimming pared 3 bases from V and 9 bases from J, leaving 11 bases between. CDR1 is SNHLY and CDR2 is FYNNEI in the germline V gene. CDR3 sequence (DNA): TGTGCCAGCAGTGATGGACCGGCCCAAGCTTTCTTT. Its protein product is CASSDGPAQAFF.

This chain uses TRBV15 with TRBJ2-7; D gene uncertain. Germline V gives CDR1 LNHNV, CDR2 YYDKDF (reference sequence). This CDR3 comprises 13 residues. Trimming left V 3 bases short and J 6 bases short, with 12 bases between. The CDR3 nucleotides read TGTGCCACCAGCAGGGTAGGCCTGGTCGAGCAGTACTTC. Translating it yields CATSRVGLVEQYF.

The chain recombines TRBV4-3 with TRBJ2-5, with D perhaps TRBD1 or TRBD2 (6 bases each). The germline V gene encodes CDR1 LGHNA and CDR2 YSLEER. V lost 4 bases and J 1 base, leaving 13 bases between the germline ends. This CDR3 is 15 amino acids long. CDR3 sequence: CASSRGGQSQETQYF. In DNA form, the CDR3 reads TGCGCCAGCAGCCGGGGAGGACAGAGCCAAGAGACCCAGTACTTC.

The CDR3 DNA is TGCGCCAGCAGTACCGACCGGCGCGAGGGCTACACCTTC. Amino acids: CASSTDRREGYTF. J is TRBJ1-2 and V is TRBV10-1; D is unclear. The CDR3 has 13 residues. The V end lost 5 bases, the J end lost 8 bases, and 15 bases lay between the germline ends. Germline loops: CDR1 WNHNN, CDR2 SYGVQD (reference sequence).

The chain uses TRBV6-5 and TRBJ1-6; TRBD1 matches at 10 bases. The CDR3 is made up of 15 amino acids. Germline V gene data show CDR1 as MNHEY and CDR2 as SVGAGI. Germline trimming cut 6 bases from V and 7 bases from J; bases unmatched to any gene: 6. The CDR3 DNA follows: TGTGCCAGCAGACGACAGGGGGCTGGGAATTCACCCCTCCACTTT. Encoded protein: CASRRQGAGNSPLHF.

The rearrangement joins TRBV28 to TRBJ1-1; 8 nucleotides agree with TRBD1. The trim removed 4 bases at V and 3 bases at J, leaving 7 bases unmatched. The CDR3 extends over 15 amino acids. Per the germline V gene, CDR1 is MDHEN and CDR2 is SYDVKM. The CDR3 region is CASSYSVGQDTEAFF. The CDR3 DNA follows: TGTGCCAGCAGTTATTCGGTGGGACAGGACACTGAAGCTTTCTTT.

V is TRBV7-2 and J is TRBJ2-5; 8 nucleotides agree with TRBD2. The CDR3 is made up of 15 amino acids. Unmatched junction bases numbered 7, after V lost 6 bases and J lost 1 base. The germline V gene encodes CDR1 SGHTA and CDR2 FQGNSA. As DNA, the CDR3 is TGTGCCAGCAGGCGTAGCGGGGTTCTCCAAGAGACCCAGTACTTC. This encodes CASRRSGVLQETQYF.

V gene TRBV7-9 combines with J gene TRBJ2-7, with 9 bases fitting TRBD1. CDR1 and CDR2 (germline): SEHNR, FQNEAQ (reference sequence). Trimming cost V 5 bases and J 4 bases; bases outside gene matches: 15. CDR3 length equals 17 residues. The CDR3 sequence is CASSHPSTGTGYYEQYF. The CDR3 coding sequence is TGTGCCAGCAGCCACCCCTCCACCGGGACAGGGTATTACGAGCAGTACTTC.

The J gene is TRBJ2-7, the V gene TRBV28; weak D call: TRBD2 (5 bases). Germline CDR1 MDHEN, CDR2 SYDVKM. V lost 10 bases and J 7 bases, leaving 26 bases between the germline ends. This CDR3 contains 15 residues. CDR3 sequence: CATGKGDRSPREQYF. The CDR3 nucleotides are TGTGCCACCGGCAAGGGAGATCGATCTCCGAGGGAGCAGTACTTC.

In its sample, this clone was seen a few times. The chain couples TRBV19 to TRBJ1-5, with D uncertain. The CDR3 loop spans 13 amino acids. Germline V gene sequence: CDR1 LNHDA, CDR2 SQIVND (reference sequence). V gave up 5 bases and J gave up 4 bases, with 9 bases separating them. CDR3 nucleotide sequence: TGTGCCAGTAGTGCCTCCAGGAATCAGCCCCAGCATTTT. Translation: CASSASRNQPQHF.

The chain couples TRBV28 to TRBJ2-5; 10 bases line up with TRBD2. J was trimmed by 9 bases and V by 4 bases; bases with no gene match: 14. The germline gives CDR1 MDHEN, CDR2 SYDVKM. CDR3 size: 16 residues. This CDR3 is CASSSPGLANLGAQYF. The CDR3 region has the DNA TGTGCCAGCAGTTCGCCGGGACTAGCGAACCTAGGGGCCCAGTACTTC. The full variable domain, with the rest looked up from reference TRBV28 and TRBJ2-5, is DVKVTQSSRYLVKRTGEKVFLECVQDMDHENMFWYRQDPGLGLRLIYFSYDVKMKEKGDIPEGYSVSREKKERFSLILESASTNQTSMYLCASSSPGLANLGAQYFGPGTRLLVL.

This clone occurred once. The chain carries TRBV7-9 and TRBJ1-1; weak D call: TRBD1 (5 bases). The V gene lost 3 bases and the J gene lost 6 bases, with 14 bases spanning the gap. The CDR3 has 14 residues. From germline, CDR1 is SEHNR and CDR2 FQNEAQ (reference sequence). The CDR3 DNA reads TGTGCCAGCAGCTTGGTCTGGGGGGGATCTGAAGCTTTCTTT. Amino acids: CASSLVWGGSEAFF.

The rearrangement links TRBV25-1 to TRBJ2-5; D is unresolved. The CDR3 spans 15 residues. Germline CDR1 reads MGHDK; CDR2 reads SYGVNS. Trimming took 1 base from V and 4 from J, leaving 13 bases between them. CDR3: CASSEFRWETETQYF. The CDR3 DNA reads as TGTGCCAGCAGTGAATTTCGGTGGGAAACAGAGACCCAGTACTTC.

The chain's CDR3 is CASTPHRSTDTQYF. The CDR3 DNA follows: TGCGCCAGCACTCCGCATAGGAGCACAGATACGCAGTATTTT. V usage is TRBV10-2 and J usage is TRBJ2-3; D remains ambiguous. From germline, CDR1 is WSHSY and CDR2 SAAADI. The CDR3 has 14 amino acids. Trimming pared 7 bases from V and 0 bases from J, leaving 11 bases between.

CDR3 in DNA: TGTGCCAGCAGTCCACGGGACAGCCCATCCTATTTCGAGCAGTACTTC. Translated, it gives CASSPRDSPSYFEQYF. The chain has TRBV27 and TRBJ2-7; 7 bases fit TRBD1. V trimming: 5 bases; J trimming: 6 bases; junction bases outside the gene matches: 16. CDR1 MNHEY and CDR2 SMNVEV come from the germline V gene (reference sequence). The CDR3 contains 16 residues.

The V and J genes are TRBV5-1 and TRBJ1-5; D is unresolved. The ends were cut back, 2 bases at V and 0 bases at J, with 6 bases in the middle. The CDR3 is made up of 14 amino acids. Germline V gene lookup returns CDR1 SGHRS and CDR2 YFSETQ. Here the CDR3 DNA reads TGCGCCAGCAGCTTTGGAGATAGCAATCAGCCCCAGCATTTT. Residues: CASSFGDSNQPQHF.

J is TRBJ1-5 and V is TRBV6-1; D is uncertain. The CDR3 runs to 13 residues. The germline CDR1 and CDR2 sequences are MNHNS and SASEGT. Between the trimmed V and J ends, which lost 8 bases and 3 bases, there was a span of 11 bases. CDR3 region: CASQSTTNQPQHF. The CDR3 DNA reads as TGTGCCAGCCAATCAACTACCAATCAGCCCCAGCATTTT.

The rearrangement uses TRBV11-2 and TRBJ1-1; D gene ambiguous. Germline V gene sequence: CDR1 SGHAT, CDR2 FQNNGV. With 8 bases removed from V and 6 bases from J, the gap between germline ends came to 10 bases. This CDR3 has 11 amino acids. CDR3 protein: CASGNFAEAFF. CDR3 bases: TGTGCCAGCGGTAATTTCGCTGAAGCTTTCTTT. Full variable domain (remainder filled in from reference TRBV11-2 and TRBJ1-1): EAGVAQSPRYKIIEKRQSVAFWCNPISGHATLYWYQQILGQGPKLLIQFQNNGVVDDSQLPKDRFSAERLKGVDSTLKIQPAKLEDSAVYLCASGNFAEAFFGQGTRLTVV.

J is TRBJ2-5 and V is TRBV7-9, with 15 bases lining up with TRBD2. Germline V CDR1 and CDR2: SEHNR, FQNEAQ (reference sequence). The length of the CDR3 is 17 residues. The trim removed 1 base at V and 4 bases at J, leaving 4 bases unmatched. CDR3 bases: TGTGCCAGCAGCTTAGGGACTAGCGGGGGGGCGAGAGAGACCCAGTACTTC. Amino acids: CASSLGTSGGARETQYF.